The clone carrying this T cell receptor beta chain was recorded once. This sample stems from a study of blood T cell repertoires in COVID-19. Assay: immunoSEQ multiplex PCR; the TCRdb copy retains only in-frame clones and omits some. The sample contains roughly 220,000 clones, more than 75% of which appear only once. CDR1 and CDR2 from the germline V gene are MGHRA and YSYEKL. The length of the CDR3 is 13 residues. Trimming removed 0 bases from V and 4 bases from J, with 6 bases in between. Sequencing was performed on peripheral blood. The receptor was isolated from a man between 60 and 70 years old with acute or convalescent COVID-19. V gene TRBV4-1 combines with J gene TRBJ1-1; D is undetermined. CDR3 sequence: CASSQDPRTEAFF. DNA of the CDR3: TGCGCCAGCAGCCAAGATCCGCGCACTGAAGCTTTCTTT.